This T cell receptor (beta chain) appears in the sequencing data of a study of T-cell reconstitution after alpha-beta-depleted transplantation in children. The study, taken as a whole, reports: T-cell numbers and diversity, one year after transplant, stemmed largely from T cells that were newly produced. Roughly two months post-transplant, alpha-beta T cells reportedly originated from several hundred graft clones that had expanded. Certain patients had high TCRbeta diversity at day 60, and it came from recipient T cells and thymic progenitors that survived.

TCRbeta library preparation incorporated unique molecular identifiers. TCRdb called the PCR reads again in MiXCR, with one record for every CDR3 protein. The sample contains about 400,000 distinct CDR3 sequences, 16% of which appear only once. Trimming pared 6 bases from V and 0 bases from J, leaving 16 bases between. Looked up from germline, CDR1 is SGDLS and CDR2 is YYNGEE. The CDR3 consists of 17 residues. A few counts support this clonotype. Its antigen is still unknown. Sequenced material: PBMCs, mostly from graft donor cells, taken 360 days after TCRalphabeta/CD19-depleted stem cell transplant. The chain links TRBV9 to TRBJ2-6; weak D call: TRBD1 (5 bases). This receptor was obtained from a boy under two years old who had a stem cell transplant for Wiskott-Aldrich syndrome, so the T cells may come from the graft donor. Written as DNA, the CDR3 is TGTGCCAGCACCCTGACAGCGAGAGTCTCTGGGGCCAACGTCCTGACTTTC. Encoded protein: CASTLTARVSGANVLTF.